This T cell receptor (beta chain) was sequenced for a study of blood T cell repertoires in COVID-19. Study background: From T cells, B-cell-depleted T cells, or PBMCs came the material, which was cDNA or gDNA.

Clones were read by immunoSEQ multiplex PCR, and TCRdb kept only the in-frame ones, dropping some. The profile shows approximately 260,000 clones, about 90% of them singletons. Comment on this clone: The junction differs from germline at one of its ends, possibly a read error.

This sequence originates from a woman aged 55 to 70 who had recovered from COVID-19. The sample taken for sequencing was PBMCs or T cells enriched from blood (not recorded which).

The chain's CDR3 is CASSPGGPRRNIGELFF. DNA of the CDR3: TGTGCCAGCAGCCCCGGGGGTCCGAGGCGAAACATCGGGGAGCTGTTTTTT. This chain links TRBV7-6 with TRBJ2-2; D might be TRBD2 (6 bases). CDR1 and CDR2 (germline): SGHVS, FNYEAQ. The CDR3 has 17 amino acids. Full variable domain (rest looked up from reference TRBV7-6 and TRBJ2-2): GAGVSQSPRYKVTKRGQDVALRCDPISGHVSLYWYRQALGQGPEFLTYFNYEAQQDKSGLPNDRFSAERPEGSISTLTIQRTEQRDSAMYRCASSPGGPRRNIGELFFGEGSRLTVL.